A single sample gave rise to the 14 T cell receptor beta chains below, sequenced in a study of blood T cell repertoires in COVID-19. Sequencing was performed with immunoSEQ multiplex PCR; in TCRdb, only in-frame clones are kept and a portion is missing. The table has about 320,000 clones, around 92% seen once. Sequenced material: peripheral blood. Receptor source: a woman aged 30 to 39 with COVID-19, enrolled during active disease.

CDR3 sequence: CASSYQGGPYEQYF. The CDR3 DNA follows: TGTGCCAGCAGTTACCAAGGGGGCCCCTACGAGCAGTACTTC. The chain uses TRBV6-5 and TRBJ2-7, with 7 bases aligning to TRBD1. CDR3 length: 14 residues. Trimming took 2 bases from V and 2 from J; bases not matched to a gene: 3. From germline, CDR1 is MNHEY and CDR2 SVGAGI.

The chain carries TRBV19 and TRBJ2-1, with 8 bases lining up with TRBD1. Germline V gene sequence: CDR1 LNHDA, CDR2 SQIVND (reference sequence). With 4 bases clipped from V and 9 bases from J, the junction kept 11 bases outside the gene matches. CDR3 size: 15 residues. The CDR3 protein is CASSRIGQGKGEQFF. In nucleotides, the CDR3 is TGTGCCAGTAGTAGGATAGGACAGGGTAAGGGTGAGCAGTTCTTC. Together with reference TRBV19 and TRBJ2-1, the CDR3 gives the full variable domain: DGGITQSPKYLFRKEGQNVTLSCEQNLNHDAMYWYRQDPGQGLRLIYYSQIVNDFQKGDIAEGYSVSREKKESFPLTVTSAQKNPTAFYLCASSRIGQGKGEQFFGPGTRLTVL.

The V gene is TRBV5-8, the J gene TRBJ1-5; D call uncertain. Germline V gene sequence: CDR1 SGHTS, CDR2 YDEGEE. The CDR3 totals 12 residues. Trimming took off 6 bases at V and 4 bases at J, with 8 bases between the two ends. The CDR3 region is CASTFPNQPQHF. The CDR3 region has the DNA TGTGCCAGCACCTTTCCAAATCAGCCCCAGCATTTT.

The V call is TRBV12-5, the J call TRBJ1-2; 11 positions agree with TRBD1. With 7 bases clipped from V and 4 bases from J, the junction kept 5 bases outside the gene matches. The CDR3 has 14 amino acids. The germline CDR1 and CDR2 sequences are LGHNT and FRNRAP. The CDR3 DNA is TGTGCTAGTGCTCTCGGGACAGGGGGCTATGGCTACACCTTC. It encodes CASALGTGGYGYTF.

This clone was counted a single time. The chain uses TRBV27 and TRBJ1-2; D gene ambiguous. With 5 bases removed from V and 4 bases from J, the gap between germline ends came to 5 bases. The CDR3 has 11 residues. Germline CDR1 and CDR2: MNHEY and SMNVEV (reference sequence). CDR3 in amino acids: CASSEGYGYTF. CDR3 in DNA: TGTGCCAGCAGTGAGGGCTATGGCTACACCTTC.

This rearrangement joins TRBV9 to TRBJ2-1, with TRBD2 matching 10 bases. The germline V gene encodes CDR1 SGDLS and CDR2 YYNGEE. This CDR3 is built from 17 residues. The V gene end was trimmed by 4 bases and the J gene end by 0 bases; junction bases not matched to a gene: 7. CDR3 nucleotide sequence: TGTGCCAGCAGCCCACTAGCGGGGCTACCCTCCTACAATGAGCAGTTCTTC. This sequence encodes CASSPLAGLPSYNEQFF.

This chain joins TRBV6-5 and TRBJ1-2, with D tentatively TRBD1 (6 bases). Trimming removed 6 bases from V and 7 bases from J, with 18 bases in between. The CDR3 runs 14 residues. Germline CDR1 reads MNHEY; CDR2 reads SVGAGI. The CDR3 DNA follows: TGTGCCAGCAGAGCCTCGGGGGGCGGAGGTGGCTACACCTTC. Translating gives CASRASGGGGGYTF.

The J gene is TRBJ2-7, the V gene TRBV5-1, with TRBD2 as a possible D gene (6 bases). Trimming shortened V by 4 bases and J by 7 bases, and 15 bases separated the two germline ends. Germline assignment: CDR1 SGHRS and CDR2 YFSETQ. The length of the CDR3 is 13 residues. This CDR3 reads CASSRGALWEQYF. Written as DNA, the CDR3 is TGCGCCAGCAGCCGCGGGGCACTGTGGGAGCAGTACTTC.

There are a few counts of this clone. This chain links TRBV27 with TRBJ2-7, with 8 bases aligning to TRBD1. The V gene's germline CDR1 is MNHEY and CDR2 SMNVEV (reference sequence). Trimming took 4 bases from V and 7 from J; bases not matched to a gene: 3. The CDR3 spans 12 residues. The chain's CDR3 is CASSSRTGEQYF. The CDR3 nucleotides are TGTGCCAGCAGTTCTAGGACAGGGGAGCAGTACTTC.

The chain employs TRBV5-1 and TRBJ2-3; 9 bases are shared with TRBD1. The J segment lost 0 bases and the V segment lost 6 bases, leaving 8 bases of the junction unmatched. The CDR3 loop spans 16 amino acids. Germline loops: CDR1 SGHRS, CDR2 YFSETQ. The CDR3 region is CASTNMGQGSTDTQYF. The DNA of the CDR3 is TGCGCCAGCACCAACATGGGACAGGGAAGCACAGATACGCAGTATTTT.

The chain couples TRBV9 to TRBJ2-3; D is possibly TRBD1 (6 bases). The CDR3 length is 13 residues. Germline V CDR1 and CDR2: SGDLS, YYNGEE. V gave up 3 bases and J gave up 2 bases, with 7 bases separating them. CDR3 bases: TGTGCCAGCAGCGGGGGGCCCACAGATACGCAGTATTTT. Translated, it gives CASSGGPTDTQYF.

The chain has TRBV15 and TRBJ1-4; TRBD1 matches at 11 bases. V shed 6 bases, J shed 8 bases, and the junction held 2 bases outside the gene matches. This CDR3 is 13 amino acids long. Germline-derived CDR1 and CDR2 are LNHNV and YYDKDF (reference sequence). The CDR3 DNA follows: TGTGCCACCAGGGGACAGGGGGAAGAAAAACTGTTTTTT. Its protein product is CATRGQGEEKLFF.

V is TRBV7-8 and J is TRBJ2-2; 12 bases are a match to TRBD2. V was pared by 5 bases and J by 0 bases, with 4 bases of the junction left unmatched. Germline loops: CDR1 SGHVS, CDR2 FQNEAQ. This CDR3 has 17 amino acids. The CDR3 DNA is TGTGCCAGCAGCCCAGGACTAGCGGGGACGAACACCGGGGAGCTGTTTTTT. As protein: CASSPGLAGTNTGELFF.

The CDR3 spells CASSPGSTDTQYF. CDR3 in DNA: TGCGCCAGCAGCCCCGGGAGCACAGATACGCAGTATTTT. The V gene is TRBV5-1, the J gene TRBJ2-3, with unresolved D. Trimming stripped 4 bases from V and 0 bases from J, with 6 bases between. This CDR3 spans 13 amino acids. The germline V gene has CDR1 SGHRS and CDR2 YFSETQ.